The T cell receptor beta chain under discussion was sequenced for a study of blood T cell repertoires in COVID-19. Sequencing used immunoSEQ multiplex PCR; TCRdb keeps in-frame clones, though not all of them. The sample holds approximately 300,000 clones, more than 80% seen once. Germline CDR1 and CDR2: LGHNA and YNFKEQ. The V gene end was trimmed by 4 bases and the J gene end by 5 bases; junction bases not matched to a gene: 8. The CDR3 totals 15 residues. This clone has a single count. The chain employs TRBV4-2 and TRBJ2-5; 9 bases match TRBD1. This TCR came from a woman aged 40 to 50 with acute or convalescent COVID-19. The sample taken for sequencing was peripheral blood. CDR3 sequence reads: CASSPGQGMYETQYF. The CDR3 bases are TGTGCCAGCAGCCCAGGACAGGGGATGTATGAGACCCAGTACTTC.